These T cell receptor beta chains were read from a single sample in a study of circulating tumor DNA in untreated peripheral T-cell lymphoma. Sequencing was performed with immunoSEQ multiplex PCR; in TCRdb, only in-frame clones are kept and a portion is missing. The table lists under 1,200 clones, approximately 80% of them singletons. Input material: tumor tissue. The receptors shown here come from a human donor with peripheral T-cell lymphoma. The CDR3 runs from the conserved cysteine through the conserved F or W. Fields, in order: clone size, D gene, V gene, J gene, CDR3 DNA, CDR3 protein. A D gene is named only where the DNA matches it firmly. Rows give clone size only sometimes, using once, few, many, or a class for an expanded clone.

>.|.|TRBV5-1|TRBJ2-1
TGCGCCAGCAGAGCACCCCAGAGTATCAATAACGAGCAGTTCTTC
CASRAPQSINNEQFF
>.|.|TRBV11-3|TRBJ1-4
TGTGCCAGCAGCCCGGGACTGTCAACTAATGAAAAACTGTTTTTT
CASSPGLSTNEKLFF
>.|TRBD1|TRBV15|TRBJ1-5
TGTGCCACCAGCAGACCGGGACAGGGCAATCAGCCCCAGCATTTT
CATSRPGQGNQPQHF
>few|.|TRBV14|TRBJ1-3
TGTGCCAGCAGCCAAGGGAGGGAAGACTCTGGAAACACCATATATTTT
CASSQGREDSGNTIYF
>.|.|TRBV11-3|TRBJ2-3
TGTGCCAGCAGCGTTCGGGGAGTTGGCACAGATACGCAGTATTTT
CASSVRGVGTDTQYF
>.|.|TRBV19|TRBJ2-1
TGTGCCAGTACTCCTATAGGTTCGGGAGAAGAGCAGTTCTTC
CASTPIGSGEEQFF
>.|.|TRBV15|TRBJ1-4
TGTGCCACCAGCAGAGATGCAGAAAATGAAAAACTGTTTTTT
CATSRDAENEKLFF
>.|.|TRBV28|TRBJ1-5
TGTGCCAGCAATTGGCAGTATCAGCCCCAGCATTTT
CASNWQYQPQHF
>.|.|TRBV30|TRBJ1-1
TGTGCCTACAGGGATTTGAGAACTGAAGCTTTCTTT
CAYRDLRTEAFF
>.|TRBD1|TRBV11-3|TRBJ2-1
TGTGCCAGCAGCTCGACAGGGACCCCTTACAATGAGCAGTTCTTC
CASSSTGTPYNEQFF
>.|TRBD2|TRBV28|TRBJ2-5
TGTGCCAGCAGGACTAGCGGGAGTGGGGAGACCCAGTACTTC
CASRTSGSGETQYF